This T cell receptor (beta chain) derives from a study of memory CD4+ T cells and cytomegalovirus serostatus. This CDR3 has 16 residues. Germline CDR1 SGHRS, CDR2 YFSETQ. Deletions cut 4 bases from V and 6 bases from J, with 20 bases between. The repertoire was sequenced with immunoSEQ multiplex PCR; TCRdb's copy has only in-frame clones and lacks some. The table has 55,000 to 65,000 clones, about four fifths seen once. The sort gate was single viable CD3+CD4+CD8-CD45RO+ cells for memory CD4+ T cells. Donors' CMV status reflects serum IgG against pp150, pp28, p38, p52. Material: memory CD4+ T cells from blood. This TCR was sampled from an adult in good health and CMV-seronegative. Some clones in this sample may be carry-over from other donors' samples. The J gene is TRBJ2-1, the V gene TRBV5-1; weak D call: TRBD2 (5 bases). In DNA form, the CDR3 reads TGCGCCAGCAGCCTGGGGAGTAGTGGCGCGCCCAATGAGCAGTTCTTC. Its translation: CASSLGSSGAPNEQFF.